These T cell receptor beta chains were read from a single sample in a study of Tregs in tolerant kidney transplant recipients. Here immunoSEQ multiplex PCR was the method, and the copy in TCRdb shows in-frame clones only, minus some. Counted here are tens of thousands of clones, more than 65% occurring once; the ten biggest clones make up around 25%. This sample comprised CD8+ T cells from blood (PBMCs), obtained 6 months after the transplant. The receptors shown here come from a human patient who received a combined kidney and bone marrow transplant. The T cells may come from the graft donor. CDR3s include the opening cysteine and the closing phenylalanine or tryptophan.

TRBJ2-4 TRBV7-9 CASSLPPGGSSQYF
TRBJ1-1 TRBV19 CATSAVGMNTEAFF
TRBJ2-5 TRBV9 CASSVAGFNQETQYF
TRBJ2-4 TRBV28 CASREIQEAKNIQYF
TRBJ2-2 TRBV13 CASSLGTGWSTGELFF
TRBJ2-1 TRBV5-6 CASSLGRGPYNEQFF
TRBJ2-5 TRBV30 CAWSVLVRRNPQETQYF
TRBJ1-2 TRBV4-2 CASSQDYAEAVYGYTF
TRBJ2-1 TRBV7-5 CVRSLDSASGINEQFF
TRBJ2-7 TRBV19 CASSIVPGGSEQYF
TRBJ2-3 TRBV11-3 CASSRLAGGTDTQYF
TRBJ2-1 TRBV29-1 CSVISRYEQFF
TRBJ2-1 TRBV11-2 CASSLVWGGNGEQFF
TRBJ1-3 TRBV5-6 CASSLVAGWSGNTIYF
TRBJ2-5 TRBV10-1 CASSGTVRQETQYF
TRBJ2-1 TRBV13 CASSSFYGSARNEQFF
TRBJ2-7 TRBV27 CATKSWGLKYEQYF
TRBJ2-2 TRBV2 CASRPDSHTGELFF
TRBJ1-1 TRBV4-3 CASSQDRNIMNTEAFF
TRBJ1-5 TRBV28 CASSFPDWTGRNQPQHF
TRBJ2-7 TRBV19 CASRPRTSGHYEQYF
TRBJ2-5 TRBV7-3 CASSPRGRQETQYF
TRBJ2-1 TRBV5-8 CASSLGTSGRREQFF
TRBJ1-1 TRBV27 CASSPRQYTEAFF
TRBJ2-5 TRBV25-1 CASSEKLAGGRRETQYF
TRBJ2-3 TRBV2 CASSPWAAGGLRDTQYF
TRBJ2-1 TRBV28 CASSATSGGDIYNEQFF